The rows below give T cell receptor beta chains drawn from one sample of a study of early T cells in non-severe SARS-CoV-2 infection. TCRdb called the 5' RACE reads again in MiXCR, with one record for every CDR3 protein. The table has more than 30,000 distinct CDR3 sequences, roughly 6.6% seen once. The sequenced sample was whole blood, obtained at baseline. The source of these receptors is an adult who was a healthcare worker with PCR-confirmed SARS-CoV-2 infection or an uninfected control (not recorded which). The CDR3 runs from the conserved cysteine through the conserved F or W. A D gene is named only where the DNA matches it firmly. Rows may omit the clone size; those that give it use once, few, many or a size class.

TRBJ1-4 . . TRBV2 TGTGCCAGCCAGCTTGCAACTAATGAAAAACTGTTTTTT CASQLATNEKLFF
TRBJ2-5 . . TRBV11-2 TGTGCCAGCAGTAAGCTGACAGGTGGAAGACAAGAGACCCAGTACTTC CASSKLTGGRQETQYF
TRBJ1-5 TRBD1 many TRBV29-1 TGCAGCGCCATAACGACAGGGGATCAGCCCCAGCATTTT CSAITTGDQPQHF
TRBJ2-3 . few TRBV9 TGTGCCAGCAGCGCGCCCCCGTCTTTAAAACGCACAGATACGCAGTATTTT CASSAPPSLKRTDTQYF
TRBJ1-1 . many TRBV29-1 TGCAGCGTTGGCACGGGCAGGGAAAGCACTGAAGCTTTCTTT CSVGTGRESTEAFF
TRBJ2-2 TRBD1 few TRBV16 TGTGCCAGCAGCCCTGACAGGGTGAACACCGGGGAGCTGTTTTTT CASSPDRVNTGELFF
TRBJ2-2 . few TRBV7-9 TGTGCCAGCAGCTTAAGACCCCGTGGAGCTAAAGTTCTCTTCACCGGGGAGCTGTTTTTT CASSLRPRGAKVLFTGELFF
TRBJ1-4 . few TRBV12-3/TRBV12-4 TGTGCCAGCAGTTTCGAAACTGAAAAACTGTTTTTT CASSFETEKLFF
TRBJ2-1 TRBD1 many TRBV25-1 TGTGCCAGCAGAGGACAGGGGGGACTAAGCCCCCTCAATGAGCAGTTCTTC CASRGQGGLSPLNEQFF
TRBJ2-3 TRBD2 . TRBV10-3 TGTGCCATCAGTGAGCCGCTAGCGGGAGCGGCAGATACGCAGTATTTT CAISEPLAGAADTQYF
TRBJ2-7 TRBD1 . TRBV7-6 TGTGCCAGCAGCGCCTCTTTGGACAGGGTTGCCGAGCAGTACTTC CASSASLDRVAEQYF
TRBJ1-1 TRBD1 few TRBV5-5 TGTGCCAGCAGCAAACAGGGGGCGGACACTGAAGCTTTCTTT CASSKQGADTEAFF
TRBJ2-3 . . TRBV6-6 TGTGCCAGCGCAAAGCAGTTGGACCAGGTGGGGAGTGGATCAGATACGCAGTATTTT CASAKQLDQVGSGSDTQYF
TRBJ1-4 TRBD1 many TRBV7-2 TGTGCCAGCAGCCAGACAGGGATTAATGAAAAACTGTTTTTT CASSQTGINEKLFF
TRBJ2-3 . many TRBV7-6 TGTGCCAGCAGCTCGGGACGGGGCACAGATACGCAGTATTTT CASSSGRGTDTQYF
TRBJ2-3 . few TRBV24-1 TGTGCCACCAGCGGCCAGGGATTCACAGATACGCAGTATTTT CATSGQGFTDTQYF
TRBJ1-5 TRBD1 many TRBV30 TGTGCCTGGAGTATTGACAGGGGGATAGAGACTAGCAATCAGCCCCAGCATTTT CAWSIDRGIETSNQPQHF
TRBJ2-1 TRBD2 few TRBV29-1 TGCAGCGTTCTAGCGGACAACAATGAGCAGTTCTTC CSVLADNNEQFF
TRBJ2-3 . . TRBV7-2 TGTGCCAGCAGCCTGGGGCTTAGCACAGATACGCAGTATTTT CASSLGLSTDTQYF
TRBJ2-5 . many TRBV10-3 TGTGCCATCAGCGAGACGGGTTTCGAGACCCAGTACTTC CAISETGFETQYF
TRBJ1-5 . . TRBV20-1 TGCAGTGATACTATTCCTAGGGATTTGGGCCAGCCCCAGCATTTT CSDTIPRDLGQPQHF
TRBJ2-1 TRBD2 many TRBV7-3 TGTGCCAGCAGCTTAACTACTAGCGGGAGGGTCAATGAGCAGTTCTTC CASSLTTSGRVNEQFF
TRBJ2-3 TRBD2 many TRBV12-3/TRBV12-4 TGTGCCAGCAGTCCCCAGCGGGAGGGCCCTGATACGCAGTATTTT CASSPQREGPDTQYF
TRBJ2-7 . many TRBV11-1 TGTGCCAGCAGCTTCGACAGAACCTACGAGCAGTACTTC CASSFDRTYEQYF
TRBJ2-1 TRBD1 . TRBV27 TGTGCCACCAGGGGGATTAGAAATGAGCAGTTCTTC CATRGIRNEQFF
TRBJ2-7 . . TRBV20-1 TGCAGTGCTAGAGACCGCTTCCGGGACACTTATTCCTACGAGCAGTACTTC CSARDRFRDTYSYEQYF
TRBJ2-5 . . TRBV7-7 TGTGCTAGCAGCTTAGGGATACAAGAGACCCAGTACTTC CASSLGIQETQYF
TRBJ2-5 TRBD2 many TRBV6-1 TGTGCCAGCAGTGAAACACCTAGCGGGATCCAAGAGACCCAGTACTTC CASSETPSGIQETQYF
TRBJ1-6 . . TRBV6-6 TGTGCCAGCAGTTACTCGACTAATTCACCCCTCCATTTT CASSYSTNSPLHF
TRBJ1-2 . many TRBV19 TGTGCCAGTACCACGACAGGAACTTATGGCTACACCTTC CASTTTGTYGYTF
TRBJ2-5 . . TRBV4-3 TGCGCCAGCAGCCAAGATTTTTCTCGGGGAGAGACCCAGTACTTC CASSQDFSRGETQYF
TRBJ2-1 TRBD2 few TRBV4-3 TGCGCCAGCAGCCAAGGACTAGCGCCCAATGAGCAGTTCTTC CASSQGLAPNEQFF
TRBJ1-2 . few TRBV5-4 TGTGCCAGCCGAGCTAACTATGGCTACACCTTC CASRANYGYTF
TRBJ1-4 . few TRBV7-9 TGTGCCAGCAGCGACGACACCGAACAGGTCAACATTGCCTTT CASSDDTEQVNIAF
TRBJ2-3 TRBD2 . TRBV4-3 TGCGCCAGCAGCCAAGGACTAGCGGGAGAACTAGATACGCAGTATTTT CASSQGLAGELDTQYF
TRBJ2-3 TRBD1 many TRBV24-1 TGTGCCACCAGTGATACAGGGGAACTCACAGATACGCAGTATTTT CATSDTGELTDTQYF
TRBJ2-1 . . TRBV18 TGTGCCAGCTCACCAACCCGGGACAATGAGCAGTTCTTC CASSPTRDNEQFF
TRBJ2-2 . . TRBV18 TGTGCCAGCTCAGAGAGGTCACCAGCGAACACCGGGGAGCTGTTTTTT CASSERSPANTGELFF
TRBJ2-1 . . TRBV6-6 TGTGCCAGCAGTTACGGGGGACCAATTAGTGAGCAGTTCTTC CASSYGGPISEQFF
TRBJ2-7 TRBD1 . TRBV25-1 TGTGCCAGCAGTGAATGGGGGACAGGTCTTACCTACGAGCAGTACTTC CASSEWGTGLTYEQYF
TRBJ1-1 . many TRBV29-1 TGCAGCGTCTTGTACGGGAACACTGAAGCTTTCTTT CSVLYGNTEAFF
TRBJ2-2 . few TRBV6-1 TGTGCCAGCAGTGAAATCTCCACCGGGGAGCTGTTTTTT CASSEISTGELFF
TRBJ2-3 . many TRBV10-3 TGTGCCATCAGTGATGTTGTTGGCACAGATACGCAGTATTTT CAISDVVGTDTQYF
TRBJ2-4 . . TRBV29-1 TGCAGCGTTGAAGTGACAGGAGAAAACATTCAGTACTTC CSVEVTGENIQYF
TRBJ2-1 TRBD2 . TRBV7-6 TGTGCCAGCAGCCGGGGACTAGCGGGAGGGGGGCAGTTCTTC CASSRGLAGGGQFF
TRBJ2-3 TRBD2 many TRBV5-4 TGTGCCAGCAGCTTCTGGGACTACACAGATACGCAGTATTTT CASSFWDYTDTQYF
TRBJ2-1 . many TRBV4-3 TGCGCCAGCAGCGGGTCGGGAGCCCCCTACAATGAGCAGTTCTTC CASSGSGAPYNEQFF
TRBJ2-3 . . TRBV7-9 TGTGCCAGCAGCCTGGAGGGAGGTTGGAACTCCACAGATACGCAGTATTTT CASSLEGGWNSTDTQYF
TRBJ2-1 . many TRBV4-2 TGTGCCAGCAGCGAAGCGGCCGGGGAGCAGTTCTTC CASSEAAGEQFF
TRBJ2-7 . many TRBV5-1 TGCGCCAGCAGCTTGGCCCCGGATCTCTACGAGCAGTACTTC CASSLAPDLYEQYF
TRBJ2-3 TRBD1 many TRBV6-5 TGTGCCAGCCACCGGACAGGGCGCACAGATACGCAGTATTTT CASHRTGRTDTQYF
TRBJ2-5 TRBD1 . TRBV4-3 TGCGCCAGCAGCCAGACAGGGCGGCGAGAGACCCAGTACTTC CASSQTGRRETQYF
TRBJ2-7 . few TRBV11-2 TGTGCCAGCAGCTTAGTCGGCTTATCGGGAGTCCATCCCTACGAGCAGTACTTC CASSLVGLSGVHPYEQYF
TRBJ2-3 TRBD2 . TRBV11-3 TGTGCCAGCGGACAGACTAGCGGGAGTAGTACAGATACGCAGTATTTT CASGQTSGSSTDTQYF
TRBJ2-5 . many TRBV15 TGTGCCACCAGCCCTACTGGGCGTCTAGAGACCCAGTACTTC CATSPTGRLETQYF